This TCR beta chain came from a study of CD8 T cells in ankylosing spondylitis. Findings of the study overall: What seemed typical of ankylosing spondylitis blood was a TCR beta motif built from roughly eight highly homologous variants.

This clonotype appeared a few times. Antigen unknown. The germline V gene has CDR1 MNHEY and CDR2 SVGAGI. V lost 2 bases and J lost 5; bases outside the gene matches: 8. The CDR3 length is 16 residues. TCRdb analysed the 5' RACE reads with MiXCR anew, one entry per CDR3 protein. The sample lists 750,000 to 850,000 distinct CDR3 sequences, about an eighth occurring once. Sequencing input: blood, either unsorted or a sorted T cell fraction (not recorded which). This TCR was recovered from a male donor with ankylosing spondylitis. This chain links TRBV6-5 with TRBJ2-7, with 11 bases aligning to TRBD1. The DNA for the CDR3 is TGTGCCAGCAGTTACCCTGGCGGGGGACAGGGGGACGAGCAGTACTTC. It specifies CASSYPGGGQGDEQYF.